This TCR beta chain was recorded in a study of regulatory T cells in long-lasting Graves disease. From germline, CDR1 is SGHVS and CDR2 FQNEAQ. The CDR3 totals 18 residues. After removal of 5 bases from V and 7 bases from J, the junction contained 21 bases not matched to a gene. The time point was: newly diagnosed GD, antithyroid drugs for less than 3 months. PBMCs were the source of the RNA used for TCR sequencing. Diagnoses of Graves' disease were made by American Thyroid Association guidelines. Relying on iRepertoire HTBI primers and Arm-PCR of CDR3 regions, the team built TCR beta libraries. TCRdb analysed the multiplex PCR reads with MiXCR anew, one entry per CDR3 protein. This sample has 550,000 or so distinct CDR3 sequences, with 12% found just once. This sample also appeared in a second study, on T cells in Graves' hyperthyroidism and ophthalmopathy.

The sample consisted of peripheral blood mononuclear cells (PBMCs), taken at new diagnosis, from a patient treated with antithyroid drugs. The source of this sequence is a woman aged 25 to 39 with Graves disease. The chain carries TRBV7-8 and TRBJ2-7, with 9 bases lining up with TRBD2. CDR3: CASSLRDRVAGDDYEQYF. CDR3 nucleotide sequence: TGTGCCAGCAGCCTCCGGGACCGGGTAGCGGGAGACGACTATGAGCAGTACTTC.